The TCR beta chain under discussion was sequenced for a study of T-cell memory formation after mild COVID-19. Each CDR3 protein gets one entry after TCRdb re-called the 5' RACE reads with MiXCR. The sample lists roughly 150,000 distinct CDR3 sequences, roughly 15% occurring once. Germline V gene data show CDR1 as MNHEY and CDR2 as SMNVEV (reference sequence). Trimming cost V 4 bases and J 6 bases, with 14 bases left between them. This CDR3 contains 14 residues. This clonotype was seen a handful of times. The chain joins TRBV27 to TRBJ2-3; D gene uncertain. This TCR derives from an adult woman who had mild COVID-19 (a few samples of this study predate the infection). Cell type and time point are not known. The material sequenced was PBMCs or a T cell subset sorted from them (not recorded which). The CDR3 bases are TGTGCCAGCAGTTCGGGCGCTGACTCGGATACGCAGTATTTT. Translated, it gives CASSSGADSDTQYF.